This passage covers 10 T cell receptor beta chains from one sample sequenced in a study of T cells in localized non-small cell lung cancer (dated by TCRdb to the early 2020s). Library preparation employed the immunoSEQ multiplex PCR assay. TCRdb limited this immuneACCESS table to in-frame rearrangements with V and J called. A share of clones is missing; checked studies link under half to unresolved V genes, and the rest is unexplained. The sample profile shows about 70,000 clones; about four fifths of them were found once. The ten largest clones represent 1% to 1.5% of the sample. Sequences were derived from peripheral blood, sampled before any cancer treatment. All receptors derive from a female donor of 60 years or more with stage I lung adenocarcinoma.

The chain employs TRBV12-5 and TRBJ2-1; 8 bases match TRBD1. The CDR3 extends over 14 amino acids. V shed 9 bases and J 7 bases; nucleotides not matched to a gene: 11. Per germline, CDR1 LGHNT and CDR2 FRNRAP. DNA of the CDR3: TGTGCTAGCGCTGGACAGGGCCGTATGAATGAGCAGTTCTTC. Translating it yields CASAGQGRMNEQFF.

This sequence joins TRBV19 and TRBJ1-5; maybe TRBD1 (5 bases). This CDR3 region has 15 residues. The germline V gene encodes CDR1 LNHDA and CDR2 SQIVND (reference sequence). Trimming took 8 bases from V and 3 from J, leaving 17 bases between them. In DNA, the CDR3 is TGTGCCAGTCGCCCCGAACAGGAAATCAATCAGCCCCAGCATTTT. This sequence encodes CASRPEQEINQPQHF.

V is TRBV9 and J is TRBJ1-1; D not certain. Trimming removed 3 bases from V and 2 bases from J, with 8 bases in between. CDR1 is SGDLS, CDR2 YYNGEE, per germline. The length of the CDR3 is 13 residues. The CDR3 is CASSGHVNTEAFF. The CDR3 bases are TGTGCCAGCAGCGGACATGTTAACACTGAAGCTTTCTTT.

This chain joins TRBV6-4 and TRBJ1-2, with no clear D. Germline values: CDR1 MRHNA, CDR2 SNTAGT. Trimming left V 2 bases short and J 0 bases short, with 13 bases between. The CDR3 spans 16 residues. The CDR3 region is CASSDGGGRANYGYTF. CDR3 DNA: TGTGCCAGCAGTGACGGAGGAGGCCGAGCTAACTATGGCTACACCTTC.

The chain joins TRBV5-4 to TRBJ2-1, with 14 bases that match TRBD2. This CDR3 spans 18 amino acids. The ends lost 4 bases at V and 0 bases at J; junction bases unmatched: 6. Germline V CDR1 and CDR2: SGHNT, YYREEE (reference sequence). The CDR3 DNA is TGTGCCAGCAGCACGGGACTAGCGGGGGCCAGCTCCTACAATGAGCAGTTCTTC. Its translation is CASSTGLAGASSYNEQFF.

The chain carries TRBV5-1 and TRBJ2-1; 7 positions agree with TRBD2. The CDR3 spans 16 residues. The germline CDR1 and CDR2 sequences are SGHRS and YFSETQ. The junction had 11 bases not matched to a gene; V was cut back by 1 base and J by 7 bases. The CDR3 DNA sequence: TGCGCCAGCAGCTTGAATGGTCTGCGGGAGAGTAATGAGCAGTTCTTC. Protein product: CASSLNGLRESNEQFF.

This chain connects TRBV15 to TRBJ1-1, with TRBD1 matching over 7 bases. V dropped 1 base and J dropped 3; count of bases not matched to a gene: 11. CDR3 length: 17 amino acids. Germline V gene lookup returns CDR1 LNHNV and CDR2 YYDKDF (reference sequence). For the CDR3, the DNA is TGTGCCACCAGCAGAGGGATGACAGGGAAGGGGGACACTGAAGCTTTCTTT. Amino acids: CATSRGMTGKGDTEAFF.

The CDR3 nucleotides read TGTGCCTGGAGTGGTCCGCAGGGAGATACGCAGTATTTT. Protein sequence: CAWSGPQGDTQYF. This sequence joins TRBV30 and TRBJ2-3; tentative D call: TRBD1 (5 bases). There are 13 residues in the CDR3. In germline, CDR1 is GTSNPN, CDR2 SVGIG (reference sequence). The V and J ends lost 1 base and 5 bases respectively, with 10 bases between them.

This rearrangement joins TRBV5-1 to TRBJ2-1; 11 positions match TRBD2. Looked up from germline, CDR1 is SGHRS and CDR2 is YFSETQ. The V segment lost 3 bases and the J segment 4 bases; nucleotides outside the gene matches: 3. CDR3 length: 15 residues. The chain's CDR3 is CASSSGLAAYNEQFF. For the CDR3, the DNA is TGCGCCAGCAGCTCGGGACTAGCGGCTTACAATGAGCAGTTCTTC.

Written as DNA, the CDR3 is TGTGCCAGCAGCAAAATAGCGGGTGTTATCCCCTACGAGCAGTACTTC. Its translation is CASSKIAGVIPYEQYF. The chain carries TRBV7-3 and TRBJ2-7, with 7 nucleotides matching TRBD2. V lost 5 bases and J lost 2; bases outside the gene matches: 12. Per the germline V gene, CDR1 is SGHTA and CDR2 is FQGTGA. The CDR3 has 16 amino acids. Combining the CDR3 with reference TRBV7-3 and TRBJ2-7 gives the whole variable domain GAGVSQTPSNKVTEKGKYVELRCDPISGHTALYWYRQSLGQGPEFLIYFQGTGAADDSGLPNDRFFAVRPEGSVSTLKIQRTERGDSAVYLCASSKIAGVIPYEQYFGPGTRLTVT.